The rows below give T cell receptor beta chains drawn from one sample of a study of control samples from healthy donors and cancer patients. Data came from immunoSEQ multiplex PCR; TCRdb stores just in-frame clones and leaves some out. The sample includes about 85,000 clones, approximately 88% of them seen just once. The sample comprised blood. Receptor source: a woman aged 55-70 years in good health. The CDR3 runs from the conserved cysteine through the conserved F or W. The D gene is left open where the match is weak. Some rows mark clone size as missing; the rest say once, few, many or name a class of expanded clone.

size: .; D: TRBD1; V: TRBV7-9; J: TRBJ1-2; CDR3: CASSLAGTEGYGYTF; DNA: TGTGCCAGCAGCTTAGCGGGGACAGAAGGCTATGGCTACACCTTC
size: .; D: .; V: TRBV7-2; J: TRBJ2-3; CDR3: CASRPMGLDTQYF; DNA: TGTGCCAGCAGACCCATGGGGCTGGATACGCAGTATTTT
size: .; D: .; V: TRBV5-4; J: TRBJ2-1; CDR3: CASSLDGGSGRMSYEQFF; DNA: TGTGCCAGCAGCTTGGATGGCGGGTCGGGGAGGATGAGCTACGAGCAGTTCTTC
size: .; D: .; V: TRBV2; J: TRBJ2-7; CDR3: CASSEAGRTEQYF; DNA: TGTGCCAGCAGTGAAGCTGGGAGGACAGAGCAGTACTTC
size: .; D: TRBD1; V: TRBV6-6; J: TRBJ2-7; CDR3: CASSYYRGSSYEQYF; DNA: TGTGCCAGCAGTTACTACAGGGGAAGCTCCTACGAGCAGTACTTC
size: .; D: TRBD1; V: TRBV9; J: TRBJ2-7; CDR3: CASSPTGASSYEQYF; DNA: TGTGCCAGCAGCCCCACAGGGGCTAGCTCCTACGAGCAGTACTTC
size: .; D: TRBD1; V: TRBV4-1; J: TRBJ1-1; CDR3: CASSYQGGMNTEAFF; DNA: TGCGCCAGCAGCTACCAGGGGGGTATGAACACTGAAGCTTTCTTT
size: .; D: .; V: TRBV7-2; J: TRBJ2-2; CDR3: CASSLVPGAMNGELFF; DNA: TGTGCCAGCAGCTTAGTACCGGGAGCGATGAACGGGGAGCTGTTTTTT
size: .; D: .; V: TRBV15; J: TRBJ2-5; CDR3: CATSRLAQARQETQYF; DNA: TGTGCCACCAGCAGATTAGCACAAGCCCGCCAAGAGACCCAGTACTTC
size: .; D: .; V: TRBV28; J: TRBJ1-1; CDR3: CASSLSMTGTEAFF; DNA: TGTGCCAGCAGTTTATCCATGACAGGCACTGAAGCTTTCTTT
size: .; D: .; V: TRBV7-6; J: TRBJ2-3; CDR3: CASSFLSGTGSTDTQYF; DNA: TGTGCCAGCAGCTTCCTGTCTGGGACCGGGAGCACAGATACGCAGTATTTT
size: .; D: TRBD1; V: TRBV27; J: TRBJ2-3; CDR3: CASSLFGQGVTDTQYF; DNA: TGTGCCAGCAGTTTATTCGGACAGGGGGTCACAGATACGCAGTATTTT
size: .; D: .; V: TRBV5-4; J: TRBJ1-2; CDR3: CASSLDSYGYTF; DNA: TGTGCCAGCAGCCTCGACAGCTATGGCTACACCTTC
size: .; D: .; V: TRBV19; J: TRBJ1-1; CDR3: CASSPPRANTEAFF; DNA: TGTGCCAGTAGCCCTCCCAGGGCCAACACTGAAGCTTTCTTT
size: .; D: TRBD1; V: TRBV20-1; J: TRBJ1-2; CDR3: CSAHRGQGYTF; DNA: TGCAGTGCCCACAGGGGGCAGGGCTACACCTTC
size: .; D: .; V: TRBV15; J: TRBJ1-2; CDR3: CATSRGNYGYTF; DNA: TGTGCCACCAGCAGAGGAAACTATGGCTACACCTTC
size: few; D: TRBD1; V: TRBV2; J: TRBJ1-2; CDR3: CASTDRGYGYTF; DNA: TGTGCCAGCACGGACAGGGGCTATGGCTACACCTTC
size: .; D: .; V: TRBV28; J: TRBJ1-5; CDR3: CASSFLPQPQHF; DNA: TGTGCCAGCAGTTTCTTGCCCCAGCCCCAGCATTTT
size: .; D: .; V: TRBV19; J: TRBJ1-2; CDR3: CASRGAKLPNYGYTF; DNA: TGTGCCAGTAGAGGCGCTAAGCTACCTAACTATGGCTACACCTTC
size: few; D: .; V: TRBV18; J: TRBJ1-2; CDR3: CASSPLALGQSAITF; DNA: TGTGCCAGCTCACCACTTGCCCTAGGACAGTCGGCAATCACCTTC
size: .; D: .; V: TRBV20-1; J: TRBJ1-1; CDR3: CSAERTEAFF; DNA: TGCAGTGCCGAAAGAACGGAAGCTTTCTTT
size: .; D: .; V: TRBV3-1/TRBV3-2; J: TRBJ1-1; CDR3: CASSQGLNSNTEAFF; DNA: TGTGCCAGCAGCCAAGGCTTGAACTCCAACACTGAAGCTTTCTTT
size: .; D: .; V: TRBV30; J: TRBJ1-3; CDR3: CAWSVLAGNIIYF; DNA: TGTGCCTGGAGTGTACTCGCGGGAAACATCATATATTTT
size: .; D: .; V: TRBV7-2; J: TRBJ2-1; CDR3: CASSLAGQSIRQFF; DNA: TGTGCCAGCAGCTTAGCGGGGCAAAGCATTCGGCAGTTCTTC
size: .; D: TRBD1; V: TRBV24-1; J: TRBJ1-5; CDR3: CATSDNGQGVGWPQHF; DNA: TGTGCCACCAGTGACAACGGACAGGGGGTGGGATGGCCCCAGCATTTT
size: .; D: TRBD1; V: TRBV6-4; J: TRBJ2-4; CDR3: CASKDRAWRTKNIQYF; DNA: TGTGCCAGCAAGGACAGGGCATGGAGAACCAAAAACATTCAGTACTTC
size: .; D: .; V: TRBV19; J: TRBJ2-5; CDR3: CASSKALGETQYF; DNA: TGTGCCAGTAGTAAAGCACTGGGAGAGACCCAGTACTTC
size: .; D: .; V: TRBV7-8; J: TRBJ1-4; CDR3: CASSFAGSYNEKLFF; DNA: TGTGCCAGCAGCTTCGCCGGGAGTTATAATGAAAAACTGTTTTTT
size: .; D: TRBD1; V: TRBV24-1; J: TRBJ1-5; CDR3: CATSDPGQGYQPQHF; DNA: TGTGCCACCAGTGATCCCGGACAGGGGTATCAGCCCCAGCATTTT
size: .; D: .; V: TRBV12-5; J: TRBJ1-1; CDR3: CASGLLGGSYSTEAFF; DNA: TGTGCTAGTGGTTTGTTGGGGGGCTCTTACTCCACTGAAGCTTTCTTT
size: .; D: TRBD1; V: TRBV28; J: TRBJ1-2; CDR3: CASSSTGQGALPGGYGYTF; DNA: TGTGCCAGCAGTTCTACCGGACAGGGAGCTCTGCCTGGTGGCTATGGCTACACCTTC
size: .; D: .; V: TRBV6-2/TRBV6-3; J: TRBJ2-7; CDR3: CASSYVALWDEQYF; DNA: TGTGCCAGCAGTTACGTAGCTCTTTGGGACGAGCAGTACTTC
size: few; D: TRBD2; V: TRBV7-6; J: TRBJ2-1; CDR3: CASSPGLANYNEQFF; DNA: TGTGCCAGCAGCCCGGGACTAGCCAACTACAATGAGCAGTTCTTC
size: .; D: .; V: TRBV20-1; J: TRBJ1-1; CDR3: CRIQNTEAFF; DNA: TGCAGGATACAGAACACTGAAGCTTTCTTT
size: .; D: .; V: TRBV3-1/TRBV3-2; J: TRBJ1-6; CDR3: CASSPRGPNSPLHF; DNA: TGTGCCAGCAGCCCGCGGGGGCCTAATTCACCCCTCCACTTT
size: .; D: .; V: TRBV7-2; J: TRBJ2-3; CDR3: CASSLRPGASTDTQYF; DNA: TGTGCCAGCAGCCTCCGTCCGGGGGCGAGCACAGATACGCAGTATTTT
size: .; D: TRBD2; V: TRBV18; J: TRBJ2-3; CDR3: CASSPTLADPPDTQYF; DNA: TGTGCCAGCTCACCCACACTAGCGGACCCCCCCGATACGCAGTATTTT
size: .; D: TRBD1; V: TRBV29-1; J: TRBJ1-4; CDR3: CSAGQGGPNEKLFF; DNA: TGCAGCGCCGGACAAGGGGGCCCTAATGAAAAACTGTTTTTT
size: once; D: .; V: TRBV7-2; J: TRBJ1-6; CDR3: CASSRHGDSPLHF; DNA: TGTGCCAGCAGCCGGCACGGGGACTCACCCCTCCACTTT
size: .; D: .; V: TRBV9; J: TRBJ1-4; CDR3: CASSVGFSGPRLFF; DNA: TGTGCCAGCAGCGTAGGGTTTTCGGGGCCCAGGCTGTTTTTT
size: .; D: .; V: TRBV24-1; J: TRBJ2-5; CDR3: CATSLTGSETQYF; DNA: TGTGCCACCAGCCTTACAGGGTCCGAGACCCAGTACTTC
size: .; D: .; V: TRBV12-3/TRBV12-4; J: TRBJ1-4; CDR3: CASRPDGEKLFF; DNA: TGTGCCAGCAGACCGGACGGTGAAAAACTGTTTTTT
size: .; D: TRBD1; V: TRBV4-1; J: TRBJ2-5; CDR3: CASSQPRQGARETQYF; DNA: TGCGCCAGCAGCCAACCCAGACAGGGGGCGAGGGAGACCCAGTACTTC
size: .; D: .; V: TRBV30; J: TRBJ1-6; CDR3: CAWSVQTLGGNSPLHF; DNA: TGTGCCTGGAGTGTGCAGACTCTCGGTGGGAATTCACCCCTCCACTTT
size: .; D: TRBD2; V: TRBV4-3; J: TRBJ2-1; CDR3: CASSQSSGSSNEQFF; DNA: TGCGCCAGCAGCCAATCTAGCGGGAGTAGCAATGAGCAGTTCTTC
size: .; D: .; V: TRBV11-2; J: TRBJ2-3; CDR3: CASSRAGPSTDTQYF; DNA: TGTGCCAGCAGTAGAGCCGGGCCTAGCACAGATACGCAGTATTTT
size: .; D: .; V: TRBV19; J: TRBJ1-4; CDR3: CASSRRGYEKLFF; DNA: TGTGCCAGTAGCCGGCGGGGGTATGAAAAACTGTTTTTT
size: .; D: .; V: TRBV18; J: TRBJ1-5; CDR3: CASSPDRGANQPQHF; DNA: TGTGCCAGCTCTCCCGACAGAGGGGCTAATCAGCCCCAGCATTTT
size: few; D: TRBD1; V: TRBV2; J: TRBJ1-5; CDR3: CASRTGLSNQPQHF; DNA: TGTGCCAGCAGGACAGGGCTAAGCAATCAGCCCCAGCATTTT
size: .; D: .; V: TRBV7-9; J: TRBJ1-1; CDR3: CASSLLGEAFF; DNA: TGTGCCAGCAGCTTACTGGGGGAAGCTTTCTTT